This section outlines one T cell receptor beta chain sequence together with its context. The entry originates in a study of blood T cell repertoires in COVID-19. In the study overall: Samples representing acute and convalescent COVID-19 were sourced from the United States, Italy and Spain. Sample material is recorded as cDNA or gDNA derived from T cells, B-cell-depleted T cells, or PBMCs.

Authors' methods: The assay estimated nucleated cells by amplifying reference gene primers. The assay was immunoSEQ multiplex PCR, and TCRdb's table has in-frame clones only and misses some. V, J and clone size reflect that table, while D and trimming were determined from the DNA. The sample yields approximately 21,000 clones, 75% to 85% seen once. Germline V lookup: CDR1 MDHEN, CDR2 SYDVKM. The CDR3 is made up of 17 amino acids. J lost 4 bases, V lost 5 bases, and 7 bases had no gene match. The rearrangement joins TRBV28 to TRBJ2-1; 14 nucleotides match TRBD2. Sequencing was done on a sample of peripheral blood. The TCR comes from an older man with acute or convalescent COVID-19. The CDR3 nucleotides are TGTGCCAGCAGTCAAGGTGGGACTAGCGGGAGTTACAATGAGCAGTTCTTC. It specifies CASSQGGTSGSYNEQFF.